This T cell receptor (beta chain) was documented in a study of cytomegalovirus exposure and HLA in healthy donors. The V gene's germline CDR1 is SNHLY and CDR2 FYNNEI. There are 14 residues in the CDR3. J lost 11 bases, V lost 3 bases, and 5 bases had no gene match. The PCR had 60 Vbeta and 13 Jbeta primers. Sequenced by immunoSEQ multiplex PCR; TCRdb stores in-frame clones only, minus some. The sample lists nearly 110,000 clones; 82% were seen once. J is TRBJ2-3 and V is TRBV2; 13 nucleotides match TRBD2. Material for sequencing was PBMCs. The receptor was isolated from a man aged 25 to 40 in good health and CMV-seropositive. In nucleotides, the CDR3 is TGTGCCAGCAGTGACAGGACTAGCGGGGGAAGGCAGTATTTT. Protein sequence: CASSDRTSGGRQYF.